This TCR beta chain originates from a study of T cell responses to AZD1222 COVID-19 vaccine. Findings and limits, study-wide: Females made up more of the donors, who were largely white British, and clonal diversity may have come out too low. Of the AZD1222 recipients, only five to seven were seropositive at baseline.

About this clone: Its antigen is unidentified.

The CDR3 is 16 residues long. Deletions cut 2 bases from V and 6 bases from J, with 18 bases between. Germline V gene sequence: CDR1 SGHRS, CDR2 YFSETQ. Generated by immunoSEQ multiplex PCR, the TCRdb table keeps only in-frame clones and is missing some. The sample records about 52,000 clones, around 90% being singletons. This TCR came from an adult who received the AZD1222 COVID-19 vaccine. The specimen was peripheral blood, collected 28 days after the second AZD1222 dose. This chain connects TRBV5-1 to TRBJ2-1, with TRBD1 as a possible D gene (5 bases). The CDR3 DNA sequence: TGCGCCAGCAGCTTACTTCCGACTGCAAGGGGCAATGAGCAGTTCTTC. Encoded protein: CASSLLPTARGNEQFF.